This T cell receptor beta chain comes out of a study of control samples from healthy donors and cancer patients. The repertoire was sequenced with immunoSEQ multiplex PCR; TCRdb's copy has only in-frame clones and lacks some. Of roughly 20,000 clones listed, around four fifths are singletons. This CDR3 spans 14 amino acids. J was trimmed by 5 bases and V by 7 bases; bases with no gene match: 6. CDR1 and CDR2 (germline): KGHDR, SFDVKD. The rearrangement uses TRBV24-1 and TRBJ2-2; 7 positions match TRBD1. Sequencing was carried out using PBMCs. The origin of this receptor is a man in his sixties with colorectal cancer. In DNA, the CDR3 is TGTGCCACCAGCAGGACAGGTGGGACCGGGGAGCTGTTTTTT. Residues: CATSRTGGTGELFF.